This T cell receptor (beta chain) was documented in a study of ipilimumab plus nivolumab after autologous stem cell transplantation. V lost 3 bases to trimming and J lost 2 bases, with 16 bases between them. The germline V gene encodes CDR1 SGHTA and CDR2 FQGNSA. This CDR3 is built from 16 residues. The table came from immunoSEQ multiplex PCR; TCRdb's copy has only in-frame clones and leaves some out. The table lists approximately 20,000 clones, roughly 70% of them singletons. Ipilimumab, 1 mg/kg, started 14 to 28 days after autologous transplant. Dosing: nivolumab 3 mg/kg IV, weeks 1, 4, 7, 10, then every two weeks to week 26.

The rearrangement links TRBV7-2 to TRBJ1-2; D gene ambiguous. The sample was PBMCs, taken in a trial of ipilimumab plus nivolumab as post-transplant consolidation. The TCR sequence derives from a male donor with diffuse large B-cell lymphoma. CDR3 bases: TGTGCCAGCAGCTTTAACGTAGCACAAGGAAACTATGGCTACACCTTC. Amino acid sequence: CASSFNVAQGNYGYTF.